The 25 T cell receptor beta chains below all came from one sample that was sequenced in a study of blood T cell repertoires in COVID-19. Here immunoSEQ multiplex PCR was the method, and the copy in TCRdb shows in-frame clones only, minus some. The sample contains 150,000 to 200,000 clones, about 89% of which appear only once. The sample comprised peripheral blood. All receptors come from a man aged 70-80 years with acute or convalescent COVID-19.

The CDR3 sequence is CASSLGTEYYEQYF. In DNA, the CDR3 is TGCGCCAGCAGTCTCGGGACAGAGTACTACGAGCAGTACTTC. This chain uses TRBV10-1 with TRBJ2-7, with 7 bases fitting TRBD1. V was clipped by 5 bases and J by 3 bases; unmatched bases: 7. CDR1 and CDR2 from the germline V gene are WNHNN and SYGVQD (reference sequence). The CDR3 loop spans 14 amino acids.

CDR3 amino acids: CASSFGSGANVLTF. The CDR3, as DNA: TGTGCCAGCAGCTTCGGTTCTGGGGCCAACGTCCTGACTTTC. J is TRBJ2-6 and V is TRBV7-9; D is uncertain. Trimming left V 3 bases short and J 1 base short, with 4 bases between. The CDR3 consists of 14 residues. The V gene's germline CDR1 is SEHNR and CDR2 FQNEAQ (reference sequence). The entire variable domain, with the rest obtained from reference TRBV7-9 and TRBJ2-6, is as follows: DTGVSQNPRHKITKRGQNVTFRCDPISEHNRLYWYRQTLGQGPEFLTYFQNEAQLEKSRLLSDRFSAERPKGSFSTLEIQRTEQGDSAMYLCASSFGSGANVLTFGAGSRLTVL.

The V gene is TRBV29-1, the J gene TRBJ2-3, with a possible D match to TRBD2 (6 bases). This CDR3 is built from 13 residues. V dropped 3 bases and J dropped 4 bases, with 11 bases sitting between them. Germline V gene data show CDR1 as SQVTM and CDR2 as ANQGSEA. The CDR3 is CSVDRELADTQYF. CDR3 coding DNA: TGCAGCGTTGACCGGGAGCTGGCAGATACGCAGTATTTT.

J is TRBJ2-5 and V is TRBV27; D gene unclear. This CDR3 has 13 amino acids. V shed 2 bases and J shed 5 bases, with 9 bases lying between them. Germline assignment: CDR1 MNHEY and CDR2 SMNVEV (reference sequence). CDR3 protein: CASSLHRVETQYF. The CDR3 region has the DNA TGTGCCAGCAGTTTACACCGGGTGGAGACCCAGTACTTC.

The rearrangement uses TRBV28 and TRBJ1-2; D is uncertain. CDR1 and CDR2 (germline): MDHEN, SYDVKM. This CDR3 is built from 12 residues. The V end was cut by 5 bases, the J end by 2 bases, with 6 bases between. CDR3 sequence reads: CASSERNYGYTF. In nucleotides, the CDR3 is TGTGCCAGCAGTGAGCGAAACTATGGCTACACCTTC.

The rearrangement links TRBV27 to TRBJ2-5; perhaps TRBD2 as D (6 bases). The CDR3 length is 14 residues. Germline-derived CDR1 and CDR2 are MNHEY and SMNVEV (reference sequence). Trimming took off 4 bases at V and 4 bases at J, with 13 bases between the two ends. In nucleotides, the CDR3 is TGTGCCAGCAGTTCCAAGCGAGCGGGAGAGACCCAGTACTTC. Its translation: CASSSKRAGETQYF.

The gene calls are TRBV5-1 and TRBJ1-2, with D possibly matching TRBD1 (6 bases). CDR1 is SGHRS, CDR2 YFSETQ, per germline. The CDR3 has 16 residues. The V end was cut by 2 bases, the J end by 6 bases, with 20 bases between. DNA of the CDR3: TGCGCCAGCAGCTTTTCGACAATGACAGGTTCGGATGGCTACACCTTC. Translation: CASSFSTMTGSDGYTF. Complete variable domain (other parts from reference TRBV5-1 and TRBJ1-2): KAGVTQTPRYLIKTRGQQVTLSCSPISGHRSVSWYQQTPGQGLQFLFEYFSETQRNKGNFPGRFSGRQFSNSRSEMNVSTLELGDSALYLCASSFSTMTGSDGYTFGSGTRLTVV.

The V gene is TRBV5-1, the J gene TRBJ2-7; D possibly corresponds to TRBD1 (6 bases). Germline V lookup: CDR1 SGHRS, CDR2 YFSETQ. The CDR3 runs to 14 residues. Trimming cost V 7 bases and J 1 base, with 15 bases left between them. The CDR3 bases are TGCGCCAGCGGCGAAGGGGGATCGTCCTACGAGCAGTACTTC. Protein product: CASGEGGSSYEQYF.

The chain combines TRBV6-6 with TRBJ2-1, with 8 bases that match TRBD1. CDR1 is MNHNY, CDR2 SVGAGI, per germline (reference sequence). CDR3 size: 15 residues. J was trimmed by 0 bases and V by 5 bases; bases with no gene match: 3. The CDR3 protein is CASSQGAPSYNEQFF. DNA of the CDR3: TGTGCCAGCAGTCAGGGGGCCCCCTCCTACAATGAGCAGTTCTTC.

The chain is built from TRBV4-2 and TRBJ2-1, with 10 bases aligning to TRBD2. V was clipped by 3 bases and J by 7 bases; unmatched bases: 3. This CDR3 region has 14 residues. The germline V gene encodes CDR1 LGHNA and CDR2 YNFKEQ. The CDR3 sequence: CASSQTSGSNEQFF. The CDR3 nucleotides read TGTGCCAGCAGCCAGACTAGCGGGTCAAATGAGCAGTTCTTC.

The chain carries TRBV12-3 or TRBV12-4 and TRBJ1-3; TRBD1 is a possible D gene (6 bases). V lost 9 bases to trimming and J lost 4 bases, with 13 bases between them. The CDR3 loop spans 13 amino acids. The CDR3 loop reads CASTRGIGNTIYF. CDR3 bases: TGTGCCAGTACCAGGGGTATCGGAAACACCATATATTTT.

The gene calls are TRBV18 and TRBJ1-4; D might be TRBD1 (6 bases). The V gene's germline CDR1 is KGHSH and CDR2 LQKENI. CDR3 size: 14 residues. V was pared by 3 bases and J by 9 bases, with 14 bases between. The CDR3 sequence is CASSPWDNSQKLFF. As DNA, the CDR3 is TGTGCCAGCTCACCGTGGGACAATTCCCAAAAACTGTTTTTT.

The genes are TRBV27 and TRBJ1-6; no definite D call. The length of the CDR3 is 13 residues. V was clipped by 5 bases and J by 6 bases, with 8 bases between them. The germline CDR1 and CDR2 sequences are MNHEY and SMNVEV (reference sequence). The CDR3 here is CASSPLRNSPLHF. The CDR3 DNA is TGTGCCAGCAGTCCCCTGCGTAATTCACCCCTCCACTTT.

The J gene is TRBJ1-4, the V gene TRBV3-1 (or the pseudogene TRBV3-2); D is undetermined. The germline V gene encodes CDR1 LGHDT and CDR2 YNNKEL (reference sequence). The CDR3 is 14 residues long. Trimming removed 3 bases from V and 8 bases from J, with 13 bases in between. Here the CDR3 reads CASSQVAGGEKLFF. The CDR3 nucleotides read TGTGCCAGCAGCCAGGTCGCGGGCGGAGAAAAACTGTTTTTT.

This sequence joins TRBV27 and TRBJ2-3; the match to TRBD2 covers 8 bases. This CDR3 is 14 amino acids long. Losses at the gene ends were 0 bases for V and 7 bases for J; bases not matched to a gene: 3. CDR1 is MNHEY and CDR2 is SMNVEV in the germline V gene (reference sequence). CDR3: CASSLSGTRHTQYF. The CDR3 DNA reads TGTGCCAGCAGTTTATCCGGGACTAGGCATACGCAGTATTTT.

CDR3 coding DNA: TGTGCCAGCAGCCCCGGGTCTGCCAGCATTTTTGGCTACACCTTC. It codes for CASSPGSASIFGYTF. The chain has TRBV28 and TRBJ1-2; D ambiguous. The CDR3 is made up of 15 amino acids. V shed 6 bases and J shed 7 bases, with 21 bases lying between them. Germline CDR1 and CDR2: MDHEN and SYDVKM.

V and J are TRBV5-6 and TRBJ2-3, with 13 bases that match TRBD2. V gave up 2 bases and J gave up 4 bases; unmatched junction bases: 7. This CDR3 is built from 17 residues. Germline V lookup: CDR1 SGHDT, CDR2 YYEEEE. The CDR3 DNA follows: TGTGCCAGCAGCTTCGGACTAGCGGGAGTAGTGGCAGATACGCAGTATTTT. Amino acid sequence: CASSFGLAGVVADTQYF.

The V gene is TRBV4-1, the J gene TRBJ2-6; D gene uncertain. The CDR3 is 18 amino acids. CDR1 is MGHRA and CDR2 is YSYEKL in the germline V gene. Trimming removed 4 bases from V and 3 bases from J, with 19 bases in between. CDR3 nucleotides: TGCGCCAGCAGCCCCATAAGGCCAGTCTCGGGTGGGGCCAACGTCCTGACTTTC. As protein: CASSPIRPVSGGANVLTF.

J is TRBJ1-5 and V is TRBV19, with 7 bases matching TRBD1. Germline V gene data show CDR1 as LNHDA and CDR2 as SQIVND (reference sequence). The V and J ends lost 9 bases and 7 bases, in that order; junction bases with no gene match: 15. The CDR3 sequence is 15 residues long. The CDR3 sequence is CASRIDHRGRQPQHF. CDR3 DNA sequence: TGTGCCAGCCGCATAGACCACAGGGGTCGGCAGCCCCAGCATTTT. Drawing the rest from reference TRBV19 and TRBJ1-5, the complete variable domain is DGGITQSPKYLFRKEGQNVTLSCEQNLNHDAMYWYRQDPGQGLRLIYYSQIVNDFQKGDIAEGYSVSREKKESFPLTVTSAQKNPTAFYLCASRIDHRGRQPQHFGDGTRLSIL.

J is TRBJ2-1 and V is TRBV7-9, with a possible D match to TRBD1 (5 bases). Germline loops: CDR1 SEHNR, CDR2 FQNEAQ (reference sequence). The CDR3 loop spans 14 amino acids. Trimming removed 4 bases at V and 2 bases at J, with 9 bases between. The CDR3 DNA reads as TGTGCCAGCAGCTCCGGACACACCTACAATGAGCAGTTCTTC. Translating it yields CASSSGHTYNEQFF.

V gene TRBV29-1 combines with J gene TRBJ2-5; D might be TRBD2 (6 bases). CDR1 and CDR2 from the germline V gene are SQVTM and ANQGSEA. V gave up 8 bases and J gave up 2 bases, with 18 bases separating them. The CDR3 is made up of 14 amino acids. The DNA of the CDR3 is TGCAGCTTACGGAGGGGCGGGGTGCAAGAGACCCAGTACTTC. Its translation: CSLRRGGVQETQYF.

The chain employs TRBV5-4 and TRBJ2-7; TRBD1 matches 8 bases. Germline V CDR1 and CDR2: SGHNT, YYREEE (reference sequence). The CDR3 contains 15 residues. Trimming removed 0 bases from V and 6 bases from J; junction bases left unmatched: 8. The CDR3 coding sequence is TGTGCCAGCAGCTTGGAGTCCGGACAGGGTCGCGAGCAGTACTTC. This translates into CASSLESGQGREQYF.

J is TRBJ2-3 and V is TRBV6-2 or TRBV6-3, with 9 bases identical to TRBD1. Germline V gives CDR1 MNHEY, CDR2 SVGEGT. Losses at the gene ends were 6 bases for V and 1 base for J; bases not matched to a gene: 8. This CDR3 comprises 16 residues. As DNA, the CDR3 is TGTGCCAGCAGCCGCATGTGGACAGGGGGCACAGATACGCAGTATTTT. Protein: CASSRMWTGGTDTQYF.

This chain links TRBV11-2 with TRBJ2-3; D is possibly TRBD1 (6 bases). Looked up from germline, CDR1 is SGHAT and CDR2 is FQNNGV. Deletions cut 4 bases from V and 4 bases from J, with 12 bases between. The CDR3 is 14 amino acids. CDR3 amino acids: CASSSGGGPDTQYF. Here the CDR3 DNA reads TGTGCCAGCAGCTCCGGTGGGGGCCCAGATACGCAGTATTTT.

This clone turned up a few times. The chain is built from TRBV6-2 or TRBV6-3 and TRBJ2-7; D is undetermined. Between the trimmed V and J ends, which lost 5 bases and 3 bases, there was a span of 14 bases. The CDR3 has 14 amino acids. Germline CDR1 MNHEY, CDR2 SVGEGT. The CDR3 region is CASSRGPAGYEQYF. CDR3 DNA: TGTGCCAGCAGTCGCGGCCCAGCTGGCTACGAGCAGTACTTC.